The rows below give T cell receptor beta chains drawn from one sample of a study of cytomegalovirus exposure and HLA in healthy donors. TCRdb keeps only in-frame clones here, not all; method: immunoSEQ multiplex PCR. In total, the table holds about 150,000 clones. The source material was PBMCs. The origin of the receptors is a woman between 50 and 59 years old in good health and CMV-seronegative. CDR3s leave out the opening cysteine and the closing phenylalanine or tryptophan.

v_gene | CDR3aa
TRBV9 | ASSVLGGNTEAF
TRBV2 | ASSENRGGHQPQH
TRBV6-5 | ASSRLGAKNIQY
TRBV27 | ASRGGLEPEAF
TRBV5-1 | ASSLAGIERGNTIY
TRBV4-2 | ASSQLLQGNTEAF
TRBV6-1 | ASSEQGNDQPQH
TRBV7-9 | ASRGTGETGELF
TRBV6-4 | ARKAVHTQY
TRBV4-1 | ASSLGQGAQIYGYT
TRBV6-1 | ASSELAGGPDTQY
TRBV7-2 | ASSTTQSSGTQY
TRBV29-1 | SVEDPAGNTIY
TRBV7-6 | ASSSPGQGNEQY
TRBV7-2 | ASSLAGQGTGELF
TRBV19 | ASSIRGQGRNSPLH
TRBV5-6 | ASSSFRDRDMSPLH
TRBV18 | ASSPGTGDYGYT
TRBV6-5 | ASSYGWGDQPQH
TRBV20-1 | SATGLHEQY
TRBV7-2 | ASSLGTGSYEQY
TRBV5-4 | ASSLGPGGDTQY
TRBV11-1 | ASSSRDRGRNSPLH
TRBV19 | ASSSGREQETQY
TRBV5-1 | ASSPSLGGSRETQY
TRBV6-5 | ASKSRGPGGYEQF
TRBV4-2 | ASSQVRASTDTQY
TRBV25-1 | ASSARQGAAYEQY
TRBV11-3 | ASSQPGLAIDEQF
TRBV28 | ASSSPMEARNTIY
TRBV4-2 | ASSQDPPAGLITDTQY
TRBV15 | ATSRGRGETQY
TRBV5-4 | ASSFSSYEQY
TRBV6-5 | ASSPNGQHTEAF
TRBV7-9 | ASSIGTSRGNEQF
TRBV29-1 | SATRTGAIQETQY
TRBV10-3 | AINSGGPYEQY
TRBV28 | ASTDRGQSYEQY
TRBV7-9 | ASSPGDRENSPLH
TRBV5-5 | ASSLIQGVGYT
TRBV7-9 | ASSLAGQGNEQF
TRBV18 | ASSLTGLNTEAF